These 30 T cell receptor beta chains were all obtained from the same sample, sequenced in a study of shared clonotypes between healthy human individuals. The repertoire was sequenced with immunoSEQ multiplex PCR; TCRdb's copy has only in-frame clones and lacks some. This sample has over a million clones, with roughly 96% found just once. The sample consisted of naive CD4+ T cells sorted from blood. Specified subset: CD45RA+ positively selected. The receptor source for this set is a man aged 25-45 years in good health.

Turning to this clone: The same CDR3 can be traced to other DNA sequences in this sample. The chain couples TRBV5-1 to TRBJ2-7, with unresolved D. The CDR3 loop spans 14 amino acids. The germline gives CDR1 SGHRS, CDR2 YFSETQ. Trimming pared 0 bases from V and 0 bases from J, leaving 7 bases between. CDR3 DNA: TGCGCCAGCAGCTTGGCGGTCAGCTCCTACGAGCAGTACTTC. Translating gives CASSLAVSSYEQYF.

V is TRBV18 and J is TRBJ2-2; D not certain. CDR3 length equals 14 residues. Between the trimmed V and J ends, which lost 6 bases and 7 bases, there was a span of 15 bases. Per the germline V gene, CDR1 is KGHSH and CDR2 is LQKENI. The CDR3: CASSPGNSFGELFF. The CDR3 DNA follows: TGTGCCAGCTCCCCCGGTAATTCCTTCGGGGAGCTGTTTTTT.

This sequence joins TRBV11-1 and TRBJ2-1; possibly TRBD1 for D (5 bases). The CDR3 consists of 15 residues. Germline CDR1 reads SGHAT; CDR2 reads FQDESV (reference sequence). V lost 5 bases, J lost 8 bases, and 19 bases lay in between. CDR3 residues: CASSRRTPGIDEQFF. Written as DNA, the CDR3 is TGTGCCAGCAGCCGAAGGACACCCGGTATCGATGAGCAGTTCTTC.

CDR3 in DNA: TGTGCCAGCAGCACCTGGACTAGCGGTCCCACAGATACGCAGTATTTT. This sequence encodes CASSTWTSGPTDTQYF. The chain has TRBV5-4 and TRBJ2-3, with 10 bases matching TRBD2. The CDR3 has 16 residues. V was clipped by 4 bases and J by 2 bases; unmatched bases: 7. Germline V CDR1 and CDR2: SGHNT, YYREEE (reference sequence).

V gene TRBV28 combines with J gene TRBJ2-5, with D perhaps TRBD2 (7 bases). Germline V gene lookup returns CDR1 MDHEN and CDR2 SYDVKM. V shed 7 bases and J shed 4 bases, with 16 bases lying between them. The CDR3 is made up of 14 amino acids. The DNA for the CDR3 is TGTGCCAGCAAGGACGGGGGGCGGGGAGAGACCCAGTACTTC. This codes for CASKDGGRGETQYF.

The chain links TRBV5-4 to TRBJ2-2; TRBD1 matches 11 bases. This CDR3 comprises 16 residues. CDR1 is SGHNT and CDR2 is YYREEE in the germline V gene (reference sequence). V was clipped by 0 bases and J by 7 bases; unmatched bases: 5. CDR3 sequence (DNA): TGTGCCAGCAGCTTGGCTGGACAGGGGGCGAACGGGGAGCTGTTTTTT. Protein: CASSLAGQGANGELFF.

Regarding this clone: Different DNA sequences within this sample yield the same CDR3. The chain links TRBV18 to TRBJ2-7; 8 bases fit TRBD1. CDR3 length: 14 amino acids. Unmatched junction bases numbered 5, after V lost 3 bases and J lost 4 bases. Germline V gene sequence: CDR1 KGHSH, CDR2 LQKENI. CDR3 DNA: TGTGCCAGCTCACCCGGGACAGGAGGATACGAGCAGTACTTC. Its translation: CASSPGTGGYEQYF.

This clone has a handful of counts. The rearrangement joins TRBV28 to TRBJ2-7; the D gene could be TRBD1 or TRBD2 (5 bases each). V was clipped by 2 bases and J by 6 bases, with 8 bases between them. The CDR3 totals 12 residues. Per germline, CDR1 MDHEN and CDR2 SYDVKM. The CDR3 sequence: CASSLNGAEQYF. The CDR3 coding sequence is TGTGCCAGCAGTTTAAACGGGGCCGAGCAGTACTTC. Together with reference TRBV28 and TRBJ2-7, the CDR3 gives the full variable domain: DVKVTQSSRYLVKRTGEKVFLECVQDMDHENMFWYRQDPGLGLRLIYFSYDVKMKEKGDIPEGYSVSREKKERFSLILESASTNQTSMYLCASSLNGAEQYFGPGTRLTVT.

V is TRBV18 and J is TRBJ1-1; D is uncertain. CDR1 is KGHSH, CDR2 LQKENI, per germline. V lost 4 bases, J lost 0 bases, and 9 bases lay in between. The CDR3 runs to 14 residues. CDR3 sequence (DNA): TGTGCCAGCTCACTGCAGGACGTGAACACTGAAGCTTTCTTT. Its translation: CASSLQDVNTEAFF.

Written as DNA, the CDR3 is TGTGCCAGCAGCGGGACGGGCAGGTTAAGAAACACCATATATTTT. Amino acid sequence: CASSGTGRLRNTIYF. The chain is built from TRBV5-8 and TRBJ1-3, with D possibly matching TRBD1 (5 bases). Trimming took 4 bases from V and 5 from J, leaving 16 bases between them. The V gene's germline CDR1 is SGHTS and CDR2 YDEGEE. The CDR3 has 15 amino acids.

Notes on this clone: This CDR3 is also generated by other DNA sequences in the sample. This sequence joins TRBV5-1 and TRBJ2-3, with 12 positions matching TRBD2. Germline trimming cut 0 bases from V and 6 bases from J; bases unmatched to any gene: 2. Germline V CDR1 and CDR2: SGHRS, YFSETQ. The CDR3 totals 15 residues. The CDR3 reads CASSLALAGGDTQYF. CDR3 in DNA: TGCGCCAGCAGCTTGGCGCTAGCGGGAGGGGATACGCAGTATTTT.

The chain employs TRBV28 and TRBJ2-6, with D perhaps matching TRBD1 (6 bases). This CDR3 spans 16 amino acids. The germline V gene encodes CDR1 MDHEN and CDR2 SYDVKM. V gave up 5 bases and J gave up 0 bases, with 11 bases separating them. The CDR3 nucleotides are TGTGCCAGCAGTCCCAGGGGCCGCTCTGGGGCCAACGTCCTGACTTTC. Protein: CASSPRGRSGANVLTF.

The chain's CDR3 is CASRGADSYEQYF. CDR3 coding DNA: TGCGCCAGCAGGGGGGCAGACTCCTACGAGCAGTACTTC. The V and J genes are TRBV5-1 and TRBJ2-7; possible D gene TRBD1, 6 bases. The V and J ends lost 5 bases and 0 bases respectively, with 9 bases between them. The CDR3 loop spans 13 amino acids. CDR1 and CDR2 from the germline V gene are SGHRS and YFSETQ.

V is TRBV6-1 and J is TRBJ2-7, with D unclear. This CDR3 has 14 amino acids. V dropped 3 bases and J dropped 2 bases, with 11 bases sitting between them. Per germline, CDR1 MNHNS and CDR2 SASEGT. CDR3: CASSEVPGPYEQYF. The CDR3 region has the DNA TGTGCCAGCAGTGAGGTCCCTGGGCCCTACGAGCAGTACTTC.

V is TRBV11-3 and J is TRBJ2-1; 7 positions match TRBD2. The CDR3 has 19 amino acids. V trimming: 0 bases; J trimming: 7 bases; junction bases outside the gene matches: 18. Germline-derived CDR1 and CDR2 are SGHNT and YENEEA. CDR3 sequence (DNA): TGTGCCAGCAGCTTAGACCCCCCGAGGAGCGGGATGCACATAAATGAGCAGTTCTTC. It encodes CASSLDPPRSGMHINEQFF.

This chain joins TRBV7-2 and TRBJ1-2; D is unresolved. V gave up 5 bases and J gave up 1 base, with 14 bases separating them. This CDR3 has 15 amino acids. Germline V gene lookup returns CDR1 SGHTA and CDR2 FQGNSA. CDR3 loop: CASSIPGRGNYGYTF. For the CDR3, the DNA is TGTGCCAGCAGCATTCCAGGTCGGGGTAACTATGGCTACACCTTC.

For this clone: An end of the junction differs from the germline gene, which may be a read error. This chain connects TRBV7-7 to TRBJ2-1, with 12 bases aligning to TRBD2. From germline, CDR1 is SSHAT and CDR2 FNYEAQ (reference sequence). The CDR3 extends over 15 amino acids. This CDR3 is CASSPGLAGRDEQFF. The CDR3 coding sequence is TGTGCTAGCAGCCCGGGACTAGCGGGCAGGGATGAGCAGTTCTTC.

Note on this clone: The sample has other DNA sequences that encode this CDR3 too. The genes are TRBV11-3 and TRBJ2-2, with D uncertain. The germline gives CDR1 SGHNT, CDR2 YENEEA. The CDR3 totals 12 residues. Trimming cost V 5 bases and J 2 bases, with 3 bases left between them. The CDR3 nucleotides read TGTGCCAGCAGCCAAAACACCGGGGAGCTGTTTTTT. This codes for CASSQNTGELFF.

The chain has TRBV4-3 and TRBJ1-2, with D maybe TRBD1 (6 bases). The CDR3 runs 16 residues. Germline assignment: CDR1 LGHNA and CDR2 YSLEER. With 3 bases removed from V and 1 base from J, the gap between germline ends came to 15 bases. The DNA of the CDR3 is TGCGCCAGCAGCCAGAGAGGGACAAGGGATAACTATGGCTACACCTTC. Its translation is CASSQRGTRDNYGYTF.

DNA for the CDR3: TGTGCCAGCAGTGAACGGTCCGGCGTGCAGTACTTC. The encoded protein is CASSERSGVQYF. This chain joins TRBV2 and TRBJ2-7; D gene ambiguous. This CDR3 contains 12 residues. Per the germline V gene, CDR1 is SNHLY and CDR2 is FYNNEI. The germline V and J ends were trimmed by 2 bases and 9 bases, with 11 bases remaining between them.

This chain links TRBV7-6 with TRBJ2-1, with 9 nucleotides matching TRBD1. The CDR3 has 16 amino acids. After removal of 0 bases from V and 5 bases from J, the junction contained 5 bases not matched to a gene. The germline V gene encodes CDR1 SGHVS and CDR2 FNYEAQ. The CDR3 DNA reads as TGTGCCAGCAGCTTAGCAAGGACAGGGGAGGACAATGAGCAGTTCTTC. This codes for CASSLARTGEDNEQFF.

J is TRBJ2-7 and V is TRBV6-6; TRBD2 matches 8 bases. V shed 2 bases, J shed 2 bases, and the junction held 5 bases outside the gene matches. Per the germline V gene, CDR1 is MNHNY and CDR2 is SVGAGI (reference sequence). CDR3 length: 15 amino acids. DNA of the CDR3: TGTGCCAGCAGTTACGGAGGACTAGCCGCCTACGAGCAGTACTTC. As protein: CASSYGGLAAYEQYF.

Only a few counts were recorded for this clone. V and J are TRBV27 and TRBJ1-2; 7 bases agree with TRBD1. Per germline, CDR1 MNHEY and CDR2 SMNVEV (reference sequence). V lost 3 bases, J lost 9 bases, and 7 bases stayed unmatched. The CDR3 has 13 residues. The CDR3 bases are TGTGCCAGCAGTTTGATCGCGACAGGGCGCTACACCTTC. It is translated as CASSLIATGRYTF.

The rearrangement joins TRBV9 to TRBJ1-5, with TRBD1 matching 8 bases. V shed 3 bases, J shed 9 bases, and the junction held 11 bases outside the gene matches. Germline V gene sequence: CDR1 SGDLS, CDR2 YYNGEE. The CDR3 length is 15 residues. The CDR3: CASSGGGQGHRPQHF. CDR3 nucleotides: TGTGCCAGCAGCGGAGGCGGACAGGGACACCGGCCCCAGCATTTT.

The V gene is TRBV5-4, the J gene TRBJ1-5; 7 bases are shared with TRBD1. Germline lookup yields CDR1 SGHNT and CDR2 YYREEE (reference sequence). CDR3 size: 18 residues. V was pared by 0 bases and J by 1 base, with 10 bases of the junction left unmatched. The CDR3 DNA follows: TGTGCCAGCAGCTTGGGCCCTTGGGACAGCCAGAGCAATCAGCCCCAGCATTTT. Encoded protein: CASSLGPWDSQSNQPQHF. The full variable domain, with the rest looked up from reference TRBV5-4 and TRBJ1-5, is ETGVTQSPTHLIKTRGQQVTLRCSSQSGHNTVSWYQQALGQGPQFIFQYYREEENGRGNFPPRFSGLQFPNYSSELNVNALELDDSALYLCASSLGPWDSQSNQPQHFGDGTRLSIL.

The sample holds one count of this clone. This sequence joins TRBV2 and TRBJ2-2; D is unclear. The CDR3 runs to 12 residues. V lost 10 bases and J 6 bases, leaving 12 bases between the germline ends. Germline CDR1 reads SNHLY; CDR2 reads FYNNEI. CDR3 residues: CAIPGVSGELFF. In nucleotides, the CDR3 is TGTGCCATACCTGGGGTTTCCGGGGAGCTGTTTTTT.

The CDR3 nucleotides are TGTGCCAGCTCAGAGGACAGGATCAATGAGCAGTTCTTC. It encodes CASSEDRINEQFF. The chain couples TRBV18 to TRBJ2-1; TRBD1 matches 7 bases. This CDR3 is built from 13 residues. Germline V gene lookup returns CDR1 KGHSH and CDR2 LQKENI. The J segment lost 6 bases and the V segment lost 5 bases, leaving 4 bases of the junction unmatched.

Details on this clone: Just one base apart from a much larger clone, this may be a read error. The sample has other DNA sequences that encode this CDR3 too. This chain links TRBV18 with TRBJ2-5; D remains ambiguous. The CDR3 extends over 11 amino acids. Germline V gene lookup returns CDR1 KGHSH and CDR2 LQKENI. V lost 5 bases, J lost 2 bases, and 3 bases lay in between. The CDR3 sequence is CASSTQETQYF. The CDR3 nucleotides read TGTGCCAGCTCAACGCAAGAGACCCAGTACTTC.

The chain uses TRBV7-8 and TRBJ2-7, with TRBD2 identical over 11 bases. The V gene end was trimmed by 5 bases and the J gene end by 2 bases; junction bases not matched to a gene: 8. The CDR3 runs 16 residues. CDR1 is SGHVS and CDR2 is FQNEAQ in the germline V gene. The CDR3 loop reads CASSPQLAGGTYEQYF. The DNA for the CDR3 is TGTGCCAGCAGCCCCCAGCTAGCGGGAGGCACCTACGAGCAGTACTTC.

The rearrangement joins TRBV9 to TRBJ2-7; 8 nucleotides align to TRBD2. The J segment lost 7 bases and the V segment lost 1 base, leaving 16 bases of the junction unmatched. The CDR3 contains 17 residues. Germline V gene data show CDR1 as SGDLS and CDR2 as YYNGEE. Here the CDR3 reads CASSVNPLAGLVGEQYF. CDR3 DNA sequence: TGTGCCAGCAGCGTAAATCCTCTAGCGGGCCTAGTGGGAGAGCAGTACTTC.